Listed below are T cell receptor beta chains from one sample, sequenced in a study of T-cell reconstitution after alpha-beta-depleted transplantation in children. TCRdb processed the PCR reads anew with MiXCR; each CDR3 protein has one entry. The sample comprises roughly 500,000 distinct CDR3 sequences, around an eighth of which are singletons, and around 6.1% rests with the top ten. Sequencing used PBMCs from the stem cell graft donor, obtained from the stem cell graft. These receptors originate from a human donor who donated a stem cell graft to a child with combined immunodeficiency. Each CDR3 is given with its conserved first and last residue. The D gene is left open where the match is weak. Rows give clone size only sometimes, using once, few, many, or a class for an expanded clone.

v_call: TRBV20-1
clone_size: many
d_call: -
j_call: TRBJ1-5
cdr3_nt: TGCAGTGCTGGCAGGGGCAGTGATCAGCCCCAGCATTTT
cdr3_aa: CSAGRGSDQPQHF

v_call: TRBV10-3
clone_size: -
d_call: -
j_call: TRBJ1-1
cdr3_nt: TGTGCCATCAGCGACAGGCACATGAACACTGAAGCTTTCTTT
cdr3_aa: CAISDRHMNTEAFF

v_call: TRBV21-1
clone_size: -
d_call: -
j_call: TRBJ2-5
cdr3_nt: TGTGCCAGCAGCTTCTACAGGGGTGATCGGCGGGAGACCCAGTACTTC
cdr3_aa: CASSFYRGDRRETQYF

v_call: TRBV15
clone_size: few
d_call: -
j_call: TRBJ2-7
cdr3_nt: TGTGCCACCTCCGGATACAGGGGAGGCAACGAGCAGTACTTC
cdr3_aa: CATSGYRGGNEQYF

v_call: TRBV5-6
clone_size: -
d_call: TRBD2
j_call: TRBJ2-1
cdr3_nt: TGTGCCAGCACTGTGGTACTAGCGGGATACAATGAGCAGTTCTTC
cdr3_aa: CASTVVLAGYNEQFF

v_call: TRBV6-1
clone_size: many
d_call: -
j_call: TRBJ2-7
cdr3_nt: TGTGCCAGCAGTCGCCCCGGGCCCCACTCCTACGAGCAGTACTTC
cdr3_aa: CASSRPGPHSYEQYF

v_call: TRBV12-3/TRBV12-4
clone_size: -
d_call: TRBD2
j_call: TRBJ2-3
cdr3_nt: TGTGCCAGCAGCCCCTCGGGAGGGCCCCCAGATACGCTGTATTTT
cdr3_aa: CASSPSGGPPDTLYF

v_call: TRBV4-1
clone_size: few
d_call: TRBD2
j_call: TRBJ2-2
cdr3_nt: TGCGCCAGCAGCCAAGAAAGAGCGGGGGGGCCTTATAACCCGGCGAACACCGGGGAGCTGTTTTTT
cdr3_aa: CASSQERAGGPYNPANTGELFF

v_call: TRBV5-1
clone_size: -
d_call: -
j_call: TRBJ2-5
cdr3_nt: TGCGCCAGCAGCTTGGCCGGTACGGAGACCCAGTACTTC
cdr3_aa: CASSLAGTETQYF

v_call: TRBV21-1
clone_size: -
d_call: -
j_call: TRBJ1-4
cdr3_nt: TGTGCCAGCAGCTCCCGGGACAATGATGGAAAACTGTTTTTT
cdr3_aa: CASSSRDNDGKLFF

v_call: TRBV30
clone_size: -
d_call: TRBD1
j_call: TRBJ1-1
cdr3_nt: TGTGCCTCGGACAGGGGCTGGGCTGAAGCTTTCTTT
cdr3_aa: CASDRGWAEAFF

v_call: TRBV12-3/TRBV12-4
clone_size: few
d_call: -
j_call: TRBJ2-1
cdr3_nt: TGTGCCAGCACCTCCCCCGGGTCTAGCCCCCTTGAGCAGTTCTTC
cdr3_aa: CASTSPGSSPLEQFF

v_call: TRBV7-9
clone_size: few
d_call: -
j_call: TRBJ2-7
cdr3_nt: TGTGCCAGCAGCTTAGGTCTTAAGGACGGACTTTTGGTCGAGCAGTACTTC
cdr3_aa: CASSLGLKDGLLVEQYF

v_call: TRBV20-1
clone_size: few
d_call: TRBD1
j_call: TRBJ2-3
cdr3_nt: TGCAGTGCTACCAAGACAGGGCCCCCAGATACGCAGTATTTT
cdr3_aa: CSATKTGPPDTQYF

v_call: TRBV12-3/TRBV12-4
clone_size: -
d_call: -
j_call: TRBJ2-7
cdr3_nt: TGTGCCAGCAGTTTAGGCAGGGTAAATTCGGGCGAGCAGTACTTC
cdr3_aa: CASSLGRVNSGEQYF

v_call: TRBV6-2/TRBV6-3
clone_size: many
d_call: TRBD2
j_call: TRBJ2-6
cdr3_nt: TGTGCCAGCATCGACGGCCTAGCGGGAGGAACGGGGGCCAACGTCCTGACTTTC
cdr3_aa: CASIDGLAGGTGANVLTF

v_call: TRBV4-2
clone_size: -
d_call: -
j_call: TRBJ1-2
cdr3_nt: TGTGCCAGCAGCCAAGATGTAAGAGGGCTCTATGGCTACACCTTC
cdr3_aa: CASSQDVRGLYGYTF

v_call: TRBV7-3
clone_size: few
d_call: TRBD1
j_call: TRBJ1-1
cdr3_nt: TGTGCCAGCAGCTTTACAGGGGCCACTGAAGCTTTCTTT
cdr3_aa: CASSFTGATEAFF

v_call: TRBV29-1
clone_size: -
d_call: -
j_call: TRBJ1-1
cdr3_nt: TGCAGCGTTGGCGGGGGCTTGAACACTGAAGCTTTCTTT
cdr3_aa: CSVGGGLNTEAFF

v_call: TRBV29-1
clone_size: -
d_call: -
j_call: TRBJ2-3
cdr3_nt: TGCAGCGTCGCCTCGGGAATGGCAGATACGCAGTATTTT
cdr3_aa: CSVASGMADTQYF

v_call: TRBV6-5
clone_size: many
d_call: TRBD1
j_call: TRBJ1-3
cdr3_nt: TGTGCCAGCAGTTTTGGACAGGGGGAAAACACCATATATTTT
cdr3_aa: CASSFGQGENTIYF

v_call: TRBV5-5
clone_size: many
d_call: -
j_call: TRBJ2-7
cdr3_nt: TGTGCCAGCAGCCCTTCTAGGGTCCCCTACGAGCAGTACTTC
cdr3_aa: CASSPSRVPYEQYF

v_call: TRBV29-1
clone_size: many
d_call: -
j_call: TRBJ2-3
cdr3_nt: TGCAGCGCTGACAGCCCCCAGAGTCAGGATAGCACAGATACGCAGTATTTT
cdr3_aa: CSADSPQSQDSTDTQYF

v_call: TRBV5-1
clone_size: few
d_call: TRBD2
j_call: TRBJ2-3
cdr3_nt: TGCGCCAGCAGCTTGGGACTAGCGGGAGGGCAAGATACGCAGTATTTT
cdr3_aa: CASSLGLAGGQDTQYF

v_call: TRBV4-1
clone_size: few
d_call: -
j_call: TRBJ2-7
cdr3_nt: TGCGCCAGCAGCCAAGGTCCAGCGAGCTCCTACGAGCAGTACTTC
cdr3_aa: CASSQGPASSYEQYF

v_call: TRBV5-1
clone_size: -
d_call: TRBD1
j_call: TRBJ1-6
cdr3_nt: TGCGCCAGCAGCATAACAGGGGATCTAGGTTCACCCCTCCACTTT
cdr3_aa: CASSITGDLGSPLHF

v_call: TRBV12-3/TRBV12-4
clone_size: -
d_call: -
j_call: TRBJ2-3
cdr3_nt: TGTGCCAGCAGTTTTGAGGCGGGGCGTCTAACAGATACGCAGTATTTT
cdr3_aa: CASSFEAGRLTDTQYF